This T cell receptor (beta chain) was sequenced in a study of blood T cell repertoires in COVID-19. This table comes from immunoSEQ multiplex PCR, and its TCRdb copy is limited to in-frame clones, with some not included. This table holds around 180,000 clones, approximately 74% found once. Unmatched junction bases numbered 11, after V lost 8 bases and J lost 1 base. There are 16 residues in the CDR3. Germline V CDR1 and CDR2: SQVTM, ANQGSEA. This clone is a singleton in its sample. This chain connects TRBV29-1 to TRBJ2-7, with 13 bases aligning to TRBD2. Specimen: peripheral blood. The origin of this receptor is a woman of 80 years or more with acute or convalescent COVID-19. This CDR3 reads CSYRGLAGKDSYEQYF. The CDR3, as DNA: TGCAGCTATAGGGGACTAGCGGGAAAAGATTCCTACGAGCAGTACTTC.